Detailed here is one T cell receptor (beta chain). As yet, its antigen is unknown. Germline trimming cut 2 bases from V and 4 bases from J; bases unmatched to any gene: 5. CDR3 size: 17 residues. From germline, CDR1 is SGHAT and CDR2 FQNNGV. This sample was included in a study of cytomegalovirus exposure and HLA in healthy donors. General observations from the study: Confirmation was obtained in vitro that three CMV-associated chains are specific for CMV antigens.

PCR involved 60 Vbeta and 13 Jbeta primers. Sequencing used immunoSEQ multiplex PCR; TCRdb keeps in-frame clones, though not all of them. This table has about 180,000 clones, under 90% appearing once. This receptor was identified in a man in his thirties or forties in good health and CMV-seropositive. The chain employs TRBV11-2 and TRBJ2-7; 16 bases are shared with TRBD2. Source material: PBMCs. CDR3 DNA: TGTGCCAGCAGCTTACCGGGACTAGCGGGGGGGGTGTACGAGCAGTACTTC. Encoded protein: CASSLPGLAGGVYEQYF.